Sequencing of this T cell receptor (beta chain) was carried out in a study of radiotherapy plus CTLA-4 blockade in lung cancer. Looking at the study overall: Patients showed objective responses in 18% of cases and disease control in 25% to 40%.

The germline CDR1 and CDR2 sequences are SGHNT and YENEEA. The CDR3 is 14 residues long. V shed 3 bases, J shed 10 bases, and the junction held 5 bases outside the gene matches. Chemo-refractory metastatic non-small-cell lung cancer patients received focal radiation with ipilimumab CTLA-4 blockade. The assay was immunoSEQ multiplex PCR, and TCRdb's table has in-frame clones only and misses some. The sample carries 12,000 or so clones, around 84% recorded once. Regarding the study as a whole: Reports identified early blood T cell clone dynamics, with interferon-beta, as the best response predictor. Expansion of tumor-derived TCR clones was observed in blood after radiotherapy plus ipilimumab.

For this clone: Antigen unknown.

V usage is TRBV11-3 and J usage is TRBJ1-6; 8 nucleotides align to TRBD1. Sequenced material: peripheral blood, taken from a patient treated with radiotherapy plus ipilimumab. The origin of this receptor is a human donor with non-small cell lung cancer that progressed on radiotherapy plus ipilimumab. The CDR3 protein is CASSFQGAGSPLHF. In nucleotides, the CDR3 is TGTGCCAGCAGCTTTCAGGGGGCAGGCTCACCCCTCCACTTT.